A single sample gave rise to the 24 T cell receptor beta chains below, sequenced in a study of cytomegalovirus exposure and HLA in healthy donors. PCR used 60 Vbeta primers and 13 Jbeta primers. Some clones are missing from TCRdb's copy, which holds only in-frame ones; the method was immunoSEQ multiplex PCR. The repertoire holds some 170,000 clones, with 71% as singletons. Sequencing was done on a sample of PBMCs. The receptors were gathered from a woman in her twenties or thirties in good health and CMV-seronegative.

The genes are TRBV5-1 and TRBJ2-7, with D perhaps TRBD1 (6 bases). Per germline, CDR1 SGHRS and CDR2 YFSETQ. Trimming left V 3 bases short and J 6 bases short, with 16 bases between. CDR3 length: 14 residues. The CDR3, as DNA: TGCGCCAGCAGCTGGACCGGGACACCATCCGAGCAGTACTTC. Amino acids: CASSWTGTPSEQYF.

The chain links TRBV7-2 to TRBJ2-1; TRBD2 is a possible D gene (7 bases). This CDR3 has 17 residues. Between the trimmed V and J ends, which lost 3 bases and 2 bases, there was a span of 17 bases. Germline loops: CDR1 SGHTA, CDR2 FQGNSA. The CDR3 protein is CASSLTLGAGAYNEQFF. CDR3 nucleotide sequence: TGTGCCAGCAGCTTGACTCTGGGGGCGGGAGCCTACAATGAGCAGTTCTTC. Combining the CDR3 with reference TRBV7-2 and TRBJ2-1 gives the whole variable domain GAGVSQSPSNKVTEKGKDVELRCDPISGHTALYWYRQSLGQGLEFLIYFQGNSAPDKSGLPSDRFSAERTGGSVSTLTIQRTQQEDSAVYLCASSLTLGAGAYNEQFFGPGTRLTVL.

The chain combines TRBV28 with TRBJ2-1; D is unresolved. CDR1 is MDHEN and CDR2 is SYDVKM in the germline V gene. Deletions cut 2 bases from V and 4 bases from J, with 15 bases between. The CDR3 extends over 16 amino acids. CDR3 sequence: CASSLLTLRSYNEQFF. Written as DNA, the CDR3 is TGTGCCAGCAGTTTACTAACCCTGCGGAGTTACAATGAGCAGTTCTTC.

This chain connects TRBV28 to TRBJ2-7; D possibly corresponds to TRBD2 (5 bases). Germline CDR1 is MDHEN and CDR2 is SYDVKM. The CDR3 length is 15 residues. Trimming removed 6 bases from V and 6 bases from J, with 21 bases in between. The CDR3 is CASSPPPGSVGEQYF. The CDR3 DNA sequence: TGTGCCAGCAGCCCGCCCCCTGGGAGCGTGGGCGAGCAGTACTTC. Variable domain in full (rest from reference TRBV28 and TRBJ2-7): DVKVTQSSRYLVKRTGEKVFLECVQDMDHENMFWYRQDPGLGLRLIYFSYDVKMKEKGDIPEGYSVSREKKERFSLILESASTNQTSMYLCASSPPPGSVGEQYFGPGTRLTVT.

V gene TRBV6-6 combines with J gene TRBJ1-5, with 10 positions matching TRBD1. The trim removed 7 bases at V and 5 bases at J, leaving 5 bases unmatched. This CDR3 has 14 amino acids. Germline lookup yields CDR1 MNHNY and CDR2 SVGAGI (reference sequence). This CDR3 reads CASNPGQGYQPQHF. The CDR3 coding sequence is TGTGCCAGCAATCCGGGACAGGGGTATCAGCCCCAGCATTTT.

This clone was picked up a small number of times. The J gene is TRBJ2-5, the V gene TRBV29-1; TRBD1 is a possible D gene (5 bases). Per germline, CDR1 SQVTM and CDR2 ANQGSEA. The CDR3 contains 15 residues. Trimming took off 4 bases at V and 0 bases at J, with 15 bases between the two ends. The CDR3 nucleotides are TGCAGCGTTGTTGGGTTGGGGCTGGACCAAGAGACCCAGTACTTC. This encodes CSVVGLGLDQETQYF. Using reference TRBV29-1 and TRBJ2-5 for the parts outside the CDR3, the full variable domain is SAVISQKPSRDICQRGTSLTIQCQVDSQVTMMFWYRQQPGQSLTLIATANQGSEATYESGFVIDKFPISRPNLTFSTLTVSNMSPEDSSIYLCSVVGLGLDQETQYFGPGTRLLVL.

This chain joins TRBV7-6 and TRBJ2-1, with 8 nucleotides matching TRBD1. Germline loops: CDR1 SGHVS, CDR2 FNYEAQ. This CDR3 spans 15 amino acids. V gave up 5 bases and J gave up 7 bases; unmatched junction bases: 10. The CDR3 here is CASSTKGQGLNEQFF. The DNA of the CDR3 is TGTGCCAGCAGCACCAAAGGACAGGGATTAAATGAGCAGTTCTTC.

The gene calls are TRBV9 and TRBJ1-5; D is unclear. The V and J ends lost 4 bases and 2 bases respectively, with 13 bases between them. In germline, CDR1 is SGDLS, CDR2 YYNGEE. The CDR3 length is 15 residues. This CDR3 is CASSPEGAGNQPQHF. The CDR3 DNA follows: TGTGCCAGCAGCCCAGAGGGAGCAGGCAATCAGCCCCAGCATTTT.

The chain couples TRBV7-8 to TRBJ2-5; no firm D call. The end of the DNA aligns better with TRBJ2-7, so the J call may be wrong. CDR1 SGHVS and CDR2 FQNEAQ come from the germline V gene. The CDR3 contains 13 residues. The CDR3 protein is CASSGEPAAEQYF. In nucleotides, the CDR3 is TGTGCCAGCAGCGGAGAGCCGGCGGCCGAGCAGTACTTC.

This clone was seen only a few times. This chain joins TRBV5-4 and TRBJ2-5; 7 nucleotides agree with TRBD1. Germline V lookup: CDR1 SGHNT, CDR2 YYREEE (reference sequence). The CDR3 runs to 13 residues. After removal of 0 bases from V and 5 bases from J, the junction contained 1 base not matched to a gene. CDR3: CASSLAQGETQYF. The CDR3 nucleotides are TGTGCCAGCAGCTTGGCACAGGGGGAGACCCAGTACTTC.

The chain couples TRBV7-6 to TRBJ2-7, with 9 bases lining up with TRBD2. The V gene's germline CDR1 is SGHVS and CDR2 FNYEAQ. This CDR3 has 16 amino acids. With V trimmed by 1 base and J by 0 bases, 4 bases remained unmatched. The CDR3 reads CASSLVVSGGSYEQYF. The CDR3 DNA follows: TGTGCCAGCAGCTTAGTAGTTAGCGGGGGCTCCTACGAGCAGTACTTC.

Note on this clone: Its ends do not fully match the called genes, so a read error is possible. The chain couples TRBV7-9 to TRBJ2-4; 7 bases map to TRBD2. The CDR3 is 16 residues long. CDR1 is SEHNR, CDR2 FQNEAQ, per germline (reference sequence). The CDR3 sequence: CSSSFGAGLAKNIQYF. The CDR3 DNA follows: TGTTCCAGCAGCTTTGGAGCGGGGCTAGCCAAAAACATTCAGTACTTC.

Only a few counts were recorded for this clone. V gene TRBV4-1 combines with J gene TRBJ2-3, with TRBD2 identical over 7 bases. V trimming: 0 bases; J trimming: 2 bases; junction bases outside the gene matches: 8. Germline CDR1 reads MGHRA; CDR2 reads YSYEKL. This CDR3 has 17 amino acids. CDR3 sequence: CASSQDLRAGITDTQYF. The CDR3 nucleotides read TGCGCCAGCAGCCAAGACCTACGAGCGGGGATCACAGATACGCAGTATTTT.

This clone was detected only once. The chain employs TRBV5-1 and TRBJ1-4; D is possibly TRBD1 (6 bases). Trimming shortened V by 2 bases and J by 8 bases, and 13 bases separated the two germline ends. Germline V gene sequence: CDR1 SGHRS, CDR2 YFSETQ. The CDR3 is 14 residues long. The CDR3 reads CASSLQGGEEKLFF. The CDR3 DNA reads TGCGCCAGCAGCTTACAAGGGGGAGAAGAAAAACTGTTTTTT.

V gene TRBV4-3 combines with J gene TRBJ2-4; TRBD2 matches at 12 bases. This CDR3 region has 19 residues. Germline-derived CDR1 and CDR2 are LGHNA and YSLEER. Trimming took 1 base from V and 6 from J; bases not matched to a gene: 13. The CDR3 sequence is CASSQASTSGRSIGNIQYF. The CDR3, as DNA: TGCGCCAGCAGCCAAGCATCGACTAGCGGGAGATCTATCGGAAACATTCAGTACTTC.

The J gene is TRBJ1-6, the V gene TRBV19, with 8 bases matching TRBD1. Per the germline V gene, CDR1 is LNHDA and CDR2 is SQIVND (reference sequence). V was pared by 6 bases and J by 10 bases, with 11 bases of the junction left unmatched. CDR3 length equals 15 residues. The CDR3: CASSTGDPGGSPLHF. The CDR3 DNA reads TGTGCCAGTAGCACCGGGGACCCAGGGGGCTCACCCCTCCACTTT.

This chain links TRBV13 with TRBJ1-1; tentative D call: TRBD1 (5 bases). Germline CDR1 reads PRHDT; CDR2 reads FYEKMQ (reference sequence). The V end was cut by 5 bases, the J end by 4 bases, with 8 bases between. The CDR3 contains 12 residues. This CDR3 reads CASSGQGTEAFF. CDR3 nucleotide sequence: TGTGCCAGCAGCGGCCAGGGCACTGAAGCTTTCTTT.

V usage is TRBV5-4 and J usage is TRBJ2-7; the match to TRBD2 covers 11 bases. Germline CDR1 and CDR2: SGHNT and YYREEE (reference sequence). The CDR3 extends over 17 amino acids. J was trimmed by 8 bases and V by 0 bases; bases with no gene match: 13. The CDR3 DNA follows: TGTGCCAGCAGCTTGGTACTAGCGGGAGCTTCAGGAAATAAGCAGTACTTC. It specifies CASSLVLAGASGNKQYF.

DNA for the CDR3: TGTGCCACCAGCAGAGTCCAGGGGGCCCACGAGCAGTACTTC. Its protein product is CATSRVQGAHEQYF. The rearrangement links TRBV15 to TRBJ2-7; 8 bases fit TRBD1. The germline gives CDR1 LNHNV, CDR2 YYDKDF (reference sequence). V shed 1 base, J shed 5 bases, and the junction held 4 bases outside the gene matches. CDR3 size: 14 residues.

The chain's CDR3 is CASSAGGVGQPQHF. In nucleotides, the CDR3 is TGTGCCAGCAGTGCCGGGGGGGTCGGGCAGCCCCAGCATTTT. The chain couples TRBV2 to TRBJ1-5; tentative D call: TRBD1 (5 bases). Germline V gene data show CDR1 as SNHLY and CDR2 as FYNNEI. V dropped 4 bases and J dropped 7 bases, with 14 bases sitting between them. There are 14 residues in the CDR3.

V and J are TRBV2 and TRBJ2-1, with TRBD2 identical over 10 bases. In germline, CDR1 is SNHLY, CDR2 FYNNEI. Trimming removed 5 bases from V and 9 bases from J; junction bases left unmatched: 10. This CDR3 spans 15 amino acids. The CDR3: CASSSVASGSTEQFF. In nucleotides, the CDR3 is TGTGCCAGCAGTAGCGTCGCTAGCGGGAGTACTGAGCAGTTCTTC.

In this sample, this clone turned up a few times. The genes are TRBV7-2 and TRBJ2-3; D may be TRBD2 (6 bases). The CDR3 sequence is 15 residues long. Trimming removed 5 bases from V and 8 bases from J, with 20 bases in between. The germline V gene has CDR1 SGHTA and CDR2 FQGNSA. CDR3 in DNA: TGTGCCAGCAGCCTGGGACTCCGAGCTCCCGGTACGCAGTATTTT. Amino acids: CASSLGLRAPGTQYF.

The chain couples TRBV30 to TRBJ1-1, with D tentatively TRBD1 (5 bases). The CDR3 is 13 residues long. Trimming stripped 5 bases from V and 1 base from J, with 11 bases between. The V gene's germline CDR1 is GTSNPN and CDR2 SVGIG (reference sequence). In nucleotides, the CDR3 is TGTGCCTGGGCGCGACAGCGGAACACTGAAGCTTTCTTT. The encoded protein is CAWARQRNTEAFF.

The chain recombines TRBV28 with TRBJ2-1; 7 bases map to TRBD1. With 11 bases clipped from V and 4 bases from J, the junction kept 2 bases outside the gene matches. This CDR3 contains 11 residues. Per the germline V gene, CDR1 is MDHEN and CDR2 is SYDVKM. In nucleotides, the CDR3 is TGTGCCGAGGGGGCTTACAATGAGCAGTTCTTC. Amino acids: CAEGAYNEQFF.